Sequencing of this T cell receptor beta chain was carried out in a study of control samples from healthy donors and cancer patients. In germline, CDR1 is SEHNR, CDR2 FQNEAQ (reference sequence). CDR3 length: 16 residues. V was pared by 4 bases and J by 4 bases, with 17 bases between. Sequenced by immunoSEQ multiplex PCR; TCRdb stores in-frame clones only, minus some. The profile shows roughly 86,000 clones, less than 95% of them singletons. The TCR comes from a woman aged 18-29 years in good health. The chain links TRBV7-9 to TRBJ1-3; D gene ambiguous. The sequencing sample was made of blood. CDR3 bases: TGTGCCAGCAGCTCCCTGGTTCGGCAGCGAGGAAACACCATATATTTT. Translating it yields CASSSLVRQRGNTIYF.